One and the same sample provided the 19 T cell receptor beta chains below, sequenced in a study of cytomegalovirus exposure and HLA in healthy donors. The study ran its PCR with 60 Vbeta and 13 Jbeta primers. Clones were read by immunoSEQ multiplex PCR, and TCRdb kept only the in-frame ones, dropping some. The table records around 86,000 clones, approximately 7.6% of them present only once. Sequencing was carried out using PBMCs. The receptors derive from a man aged 45 to 65 in good health and CMV-seronegative.

The chain uses TRBV30 and TRBJ2-3; D may be TRBD2 (6 bases). V was cut by 0 bases and J by 9 bases, with 19 bases left in between. Germline-derived CDR1 and CDR2 are GTSNPN and SVGIG (reference sequence). This CDR3 region has 15 residues. The CDR3 DNA sequence: TGTGCCTGGAGTGTACCCCCCCCCTCAGCGGGCACGCAGTATTTT. It translates to CAWSVPPPSAGTQYF.

This clone was seen a handful of times. The chain couples TRBV19 to TRBJ2-1; 9 bases agree with TRBD2. This CDR3 comprises 14 residues. V trimming: 6 bases; J trimming: 7 bases; junction bases outside the gene matches: 7. CDR1 and CDR2 (germline): LNHDA, SQIVND (reference sequence). This CDR3 reads CASSPDLAGNEQFF. DNA for the CDR3: TGTGCCAGTAGCCCCGACCTAGCGGGGAATGAGCAGTTCTTC.

This rearrangement joins TRBV6-1 to TRBJ2-5; 8 bases fit TRBD2. Germline loops: CDR1 MNHNS, CDR2 SASEGT. The CDR3 is made up of 13 amino acids. The trim removed 7 bases at V and 4 bases at J, leaving 5 bases unmatched. CDR3 in DNA: TGTGCCAGCACCCAACTAGCGGCAGAGACCCAGTACTTC. Translated: CASTQLAAETQYF.

CDR3: CASSLGLTGNTIYF. The CDR3, as DNA: TGTGCCAGCAGCTTGGGGCTGACTGGAAACACCATATATTTT. The rearrangement joins TRBV5-6 to TRBJ1-3; D remains ambiguous. Germline lookup yields CDR1 SGHDT and CDR2 YYEEEE. Trimming stripped 0 bases from V and 2 bases from J, with 6 bases between. The CDR3 is made up of 14 amino acids.

The chain carries TRBV18 and TRBJ2-7, with D hard to call. CDR1 is KGHSH and CDR2 is LQKENI in the germline V gene. The CDR3 length is 12 residues. V shed 5 bases and J shed 3 bases, with 8 bases lying between them. The chain's CDR3 is CASSTAFYEQYF. The CDR3, as DNA: TGTGCCAGCTCAACAGCCTTCTACGAGCAGTACTTC.

The chain uses TRBV4-2 and TRBJ1-5, with 10 nucleotides matching TRBD1. Germline trimming cut 2 bases from V and 3 bases from J; bases unmatched to any gene: 10. This CDR3 has 18 residues. CDR1 and CDR2 from the germline V gene are LGHNA and YNFKEQ. DNA for the CDR3: TGTGCCAGCAGCCAATGGGGAGGGGGGACAGGGGTCAATCAGCCCCAGCATTTT. This sequence encodes CASSQWGGGTGVNQPQHF.

The chain employs TRBV5-6 and TRBJ1-5, with a tentative D call TRBD1 (5 bases). Germline CDR1 and CDR2: SGHDT and YYEEEE. Trimming left V 1 base short and J 4 bases short, with 15 bases between. The length of the CDR3 is 16 residues. Written as DNA, the CDR3 is TGTGCCAGCAGCTTGCCAGGCAGGGAGGTTAATCAGCCCCAGCATTTT. Translated, it gives CASSLPGREVNQPQHF.

This clone was seen only a few times. This rearrangement joins TRBV5-6 to TRBJ1-3; D might be TRBD1 (6 bases). Trimming shortened V by 2 bases and J by 0 bases, and 21 bases separated the two germline ends. Germline assignment: CDR1 SGHDT and CDR2 YYEEEE. The CDR3 runs 19 residues. The CDR3 nucleotides are TGTGCCAGCAGCTTTCTGGGGGCAGGGCGATTAAGCTCTGGAAACACCATATATTTT. This gives the protein CASSFLGAGRLSSGNTIYF.

This clone was seen only a few times. The J gene is TRBJ2-3, the V gene TRBV19; 12 bases fit TRBD2. The CDR3 is made up of 15 amino acids. Germline assignment: CDR1 LNHDA and CDR2 SQIVND (reference sequence). V trimming: 3 bases; J trimming: 4 bases; junction bases outside the gene matches: 2. CDR3 loop: CASSMTSGRADTQYF. CDR3 bases: TGTGCCAGTAGTATGACTAGCGGGAGAGCAGATACGCAGTATTTT.

The chain combines TRBV28 with TRBJ2-3; D may be TRBD2 (7 bases). The CDR3 spans 14 residues. CDR1 is MDHEN, CDR2 SYDVKM, per germline. Trimming shortened V by 5 bases and J by 4 bases, and 13 bases separated the two germline ends. CDR3 residues: CASSGGGPPDTQYF. CDR3 nucleotides: TGTGCCAGCAGTGGCGGGGGCCCCCCAGATACGCAGTATTTT.

The chain couples TRBV2 to TRBJ2-5, with 8 positions matching TRBD1. The J segment lost 7 bases and the V segment lost 6 bases, leaving 10 bases of the junction unmatched. Germline V gene data show CDR1 as SNHLY and CDR2 as FYNNEI. CDR3 length equals 14 residues. The CDR3: CASRSDREFWTQYF. The CDR3 DNA reads TGTGCCAGCAGGTCGGACAGGGAATTTTGGACCCAGTACTTC.

This sequence joins TRBV5-4 and TRBJ2-1, with TRBD2 matching over 10 bases. J lost 6 bases, V lost 4 bases, and 10 bases had no gene match. In germline, CDR1 is SGHNT, CDR2 YYREEE (reference sequence). The CDR3 totals 16 residues. In nucleotides, the CDR3 is TGTGCCAGCAGCCAAAGACTAGCGGGCATCCCCAATGAGCAGTTCTTC. The encoded protein is CASSQRLAGIPNEQFF.

This clone was found a few times. The gene calls are TRBV15 and TRBJ1-1, with 7 bases aligning to TRBD1. The CDR3 extends over 13 amino acids. In germline, CDR1 is LNHNV, CDR2 YYDKDF (reference sequence). Unmatched junction bases numbered 4, after V lost 6 bases and J lost 3 bases. The CDR3 DNA is TGTGCCACCAGTAAAACAGGGGACACTGAAGCTTTCTTT. It codes for CATSKTGDTEAFF. Full variable domain (outside the CDR3, taken from reference TRBV15 and TRBJ1-1): DAMVIQNPRYQVTQFGKPVTLSCSQTLNHNVMYWYQQKSSQAPKLLFHYYDKDFNNEADTPDNFQSRRPNTSFCFLDIRSPGLGDTAMYLCATSKTGDTEAFFGQGTRLTVV.

This clone was seen only a few times. The V gene is TRBV30, the J gene TRBJ2-7; TRBD2 agrees at 7 bases. This CDR3 has 15 amino acids. The J segment lost 1 base and the V segment lost 3 bases, leaving 9 bases of the junction unmatched. Per germline, CDR1 GTSNPN and CDR2 SVGIG (reference sequence). The CDR3 DNA is TGTGCCTGGAGCCCTCTGGGACTAACGTCCTACGAGCAGTACTTC. Translated: CAWSPLGLTSYEQYF.

This clone was counted between two and nine times. The V and J genes are TRBV28 and TRBJ1-6; D is undetermined. Deletions cut 1 base from V and 7 bases from J, with 11 bases between. The CDR3 covers 15 residues. CDR1 is MDHEN and CDR2 is SYDVKM in the germline V gene. CDR3 in amino acids: CASSLFVGRNSPLHF. The CDR3 bases are TGTGCCAGCAGTTTATTTGTTGGCAGAAATTCACCCCTCCACTTT.

The chain combines TRBV19 with TRBJ2-1; 8 nucleotides line up with TRBD1. The CDR3 length is 14 residues. The germline V gene encodes CDR1 LNHDA and CDR2 SQIVND (reference sequence). The V segment lost 6 bases and the J segment 7 bases; nucleotides outside the gene matches: 8. The CDR3 coding sequence is TGTGCCAGTAGAACCATACAGGGGGGAAATGAGCAGTTCTTC. Encoded protein: CASRTIQGGNEQFF.

The rearrangement uses TRBV18 and TRBJ2-7; possible D gene TRBD1, 5 bases. Germline-derived CDR1 and CDR2 are KGHSH and LQKENI. The CDR3 is 10 amino acids. The ends were cut back, 8 bases at V and 4 bases at J, with 6 bases in the middle. CDR3 DNA sequence: TGTGCCAGCAGGGGATACGAGCAGTACTTC. It encodes CASRGYEQYF.

In its sample, this clone was seen a few times. As DNA, the CDR3 is TGTGCCAGCAATAACAGGGGGCGCCGGACTGAAGCTTTCTTT. This codes for CASNNRGRRTEAFF. The rearrangement links TRBV5-4 to TRBJ1-1, with 9 bases fitting TRBD1. After removal of 6 bases from V and 5 bases from J, the junction contained 8 bases not matched to a gene. Per the germline V gene, CDR1 is SGHNT and CDR2 is YYREEE (reference sequence). The CDR3 is 14 amino acids. The variable domain in full, completed from reference TRBV5-4 and TRBJ1-1, reads ETGVTQSPTHLIKTRGQQVTLRCSSQSGHNTVSWYQQALGQGPQFIFQYYREEENGRGNFPPRFSGLQFPNYSSELNVNALELDDSALYLCASNNRGRRTEAFFGQGTRLTVV.

This chain joins TRBV10-2 and TRBJ1-5; 7 nucleotides match TRBD1. The CDR3 loop spans 18 amino acids. From germline, CDR1 is WSHSY and CDR2 SAAADI. With V trimmed by 6 bases and J by 2 bases, 16 bases remained unmatched. CDR3: CASRGDRSLFKGNQPQHF. The CDR3 DNA follows: TGCGCCAGCAGAGGGGACAGAAGCCTTTTTAAGGGCAATCAGCCCCAGCATTTT.